This T cell receptor (beta chain) stems from a study of cytomegalovirus exposure and HLA in healthy donors. Study-wide findings and caveats: Some V segments, TRBV6-2 and TRBV6-3 among them, were indistinguishable and were therefore excluded.

13 Jbeta primers and 60 Vbeta primers were used for the PCR. Sequencing used immunoSEQ multiplex PCR; TCRdb keeps in-frame clones, though not all of them. The profile shows 160,000 or so clones, approximately 81% of them singletons. As to this clone: Its antigen is not known.

The CDR3 runs 15 residues. V gave up 10 bases and J gave up 3 bases, with 20 bases separating them. Germline assignment: CDR1 PRHDT and CDR2 FYEKMQ (reference sequence). The rearrangement links TRBV13 to TRBJ2-3; a possible D gene is TRBD2 (6 bases). The TCR comes from a female donor in good health and CMV-seronegative. Sequencing was done on a sample of PBMCs. The CDR3, as DNA: TGTGCCACCAAGAAACTGATGGGGACTACAGATACGCAGTATTTT. This codes for CATKKLMGTTDTQYF.